This TCR beta chain was sequenced during a study of T-cell memory formation after mild COVID-19. Points from the study as a whole: A second wave of clones peaked on day 37, and their SARS-CoV-2 specificity went unconfirmed. CD4+ contracting clones were found mainly in CM and EM, and CD8+ ones in EMRA. Memory sampled before infection contained some responding clones, suggesting cross-reactive memory joined.

The length of the CDR3 is 16 residues. Looked up from germline, CDR1 is SGHRS and CDR2 is YFSETQ. V lost 0 bases, J lost 3 bases, and 6 bases stayed unmatched. TCRdb reprocessed the 5' RACE reads via MiXCR and lists one record per CDR3 protein. The table has around 140,000 distinct CDR3 sequences, approximately 6% seen once. This clonotype came up many times. Its antigen is not identified. The sequencing input was PBMCs or a T cell subset sorted from them (not recorded which). This TCR came from an adult woman who had mild COVID-19 (a few samples of this study predate the infection). Cell type and time point are not known. The chain recombines TRBV5-1 with TRBJ2-7; 10 nucleotides line up with TRBD2. This CDR3 is CASSLEASGSLYEQYF. The CDR3 DNA reads as TGCGCCAGCAGCTTGGAGGCTAGCGGGAGTCTCTACGAGCAGTACTTC.